Below, 15 T cell receptor beta chains from the same sample are listed, as sequenced in a study of PD-1 blockade in classical Hodgkin lymphoma. As to time point: cycle 4 day 1 (C4D1), after around six weeks of nivolumab. All patients experienced relapse after autologous stem cell transplantation, and brentuximab vedotin exposure was variable. Sequencing was performed with immunoSEQ multiplex PCR; in TCRdb, only in-frame clones are kept and a portion is missing. The sample holds 20,000 to 30,000 clones; about 88% are singletons and the top ten take more than 5%. The source was peripheral blood mononuclear cells (PBMCs), collected before the fourth cycle of nivolumab. These receptors were taken from a human donor with classical Hodgkin lymphoma.

The chain is built from TRBV7-9 and TRBJ2-7, with D hard to call. With 5 bases removed from V and 3 bases from J, the gap between germline ends came to 5 bases. Germline values: CDR1 SEHNR, CDR2 FQNEAQ (reference sequence). The CDR3 spans 11 residues. This CDR3 is CASSLFYEQYF. The DNA for the CDR3 is TGTGCCAGCAGCCTATTCTACGAGCAGTACTTC.

The rearrangement uses TRBV7-6 and TRBJ2-1; D possibly corresponds to TRBD2 (6 bases). The CDR3 is made up of 15 amino acids. Germline CDR1 reads SGHVS; CDR2 reads FNYEAQ. V was shortened by 5 bases and J by 3 bases, with 14 bases between the two germline ends. The CDR3: CASSPSDYLYNEQFF. In nucleotides, the CDR3 is TGTGCCAGCAGCCCTTCGGACTACCTCTACAATGAGCAGTTCTTC.

The chain links TRBV4-2 to TRBJ2-5; D perhaps matches TRBD2 (6 bases). The CDR3 runs to 16 residues. With 1 base removed from V and 1 base from J, the gap between germline ends came to 13 bases. CDR1 and CDR2 from the germline V gene are LGHNA and YNFKEQ. The CDR3 region has the DNA TGTGCCAGCAGCCAAGGGAATGCCGGGGGCCAAGAGACCCAGTACTTC. Amino acids: CASSQGNAGGQETQYF.

V usage is TRBV2 and J usage is TRBJ1-1, with 8 bases identical to TRBD1. The CDR3 has 15 residues. Germline CDR1 reads SNHLY; CDR2 reads FYNNEI. The ends lost 4 bases at V and 7 bases at J; junction bases unmatched: 11. CDR3 sequence: CASSGDRLPSLEAFF. As DNA, the CDR3 is TGTGCCAGCAGTGGGGACAGGCTACCTAGTCTTGAAGCTTTCTTT.

J is TRBJ1-5 and V is TRBV4-3; possibly TRBD1 for D (6 bases). Looked up from germline, CDR1 is LGHNA and CDR2 is YSLEER. V lost 5 bases, J lost 0 bases, and 11 bases lay in between. The CDR3 runs 15 residues. The CDR3 DNA follows: TGCGCCAGCAGCACTCGGACAGATAGCAATCAGCCCCAGCATTTT. As protein: CASSTRTDSNQPQHF.

This chain uses TRBV6-6 with TRBJ1-2; 10 nucleotides match TRBD1. The CDR3 covers 15 residues. Trimming removed 5 bases from V and 2 bases from J; junction bases left unmatched: 5. Looked up from germline, CDR1 is MNHNY and CDR2 is SVGAGI (reference sequence). The CDR3 sequence is CASSQDRGKNYGYTF. CDR3 DNA sequence: TGTGCCAGCAGTCAGGACAGGGGGAAAAACTATGGCTACACCTTC.

The chain joins TRBV2 to TRBJ2-5, with TRBD2 matching over 8 bases. This CDR3 region has 16 residues. Germline V lookup: CDR1 SNHLY, CDR2 FYNNEI. V was pared by 0 bases and J by 1 base, with 4 bases of the junction left unmatched. CDR3 DNA: TGTGCCAGCAGTGAAGCACGCGGGAGGCTCCAAGAGACCCAGTACTTC. It specifies CASSEARGRLQETQYF.

The chain has TRBV7-6 and TRBJ1-2; perhaps TRBD1 as D (6 bases). Trimming removed 5 bases from V and 8 bases from J, with 24 bases in between. The CDR3 extends over 16 amino acids. CDR1 is SGHVS and CDR2 is FNYEAQ in the germline V gene. Here the CDR3 reads CASSMTTGHPVGGYTF. The CDR3 DNA reads as TGTGCCAGCAGCATGACTACGGGACACCCCGTGGGGGGCTACACCTTC.

This clone occurred once. The rearrangement joins TRBV30 to TRBJ1-5; no reliable D call. The CDR3 has 14 residues. The V and J ends lost 0 bases and 4 bases respectively, with 10 bases between them. The germline V gene has CDR1 GTSNPN and CDR2 SVGIG (reference sequence). CDR3 coding DNA: TGTGCCTGGAGTGTCAGAGGTGAGAATCAGCCCCAGCATTTT. Translation gives CAWSVRGENQPQHF.

This clone has only one observation. This CDR3 reads CASSPELYNEQFF. CDR3 bases: TGTGCCAGCAGTCCTGAACTCTACAATGAGCAGTTCTTC. The chain combines TRBV28 with TRBJ2-1; D unclear. This CDR3 contains 13 residues. Germline V gene lookup returns CDR1 MDHEN and CDR2 SYDVKM. Trimming cost V 5 bases and J 3 bases, with 8 bases left between them. Combining the CDR3 with reference TRBV28 and TRBJ2-1 gives the whole variable domain DVKVTQSSRYLVKRTGEKVFLECVQDMDHENMFWYRQDPGLGLRLIYFSYDVKMKEKGDIPEGYSVSREKKERFSLILESASTNQTSMYLCASSPELYNEQFFGPGTRLTVL.

This sequence joins TRBV19 and TRBJ1-1; D is uncertain. Germline V CDR1 and CDR2: LNHDA, SQIVND (reference sequence). This CDR3 has 14 amino acids. Trimming left V 3 bases short and J 0 bases short, with 8 bases between. CDR3: CASSMGAMNTEAFF. In DNA, the CDR3 is TGTGCCAGTAGTATGGGAGCAATGAACACTGAAGCTTTCTTT.

The CDR3 coding sequence is TGTGCCAGCAGTGAATCACGGACTGTAGGCTACACCTTC. It translates to CASSESRTVGYTF. The chain couples TRBV2 to TRBJ1-2; D ambiguous. This CDR3 comprises 13 residues. Trimming shortened V by 2 bases and J by 8 bases, and 12 bases separated the two germline ends. Germline V gene sequence: CDR1 SNHLY, CDR2 FYNNEI.

This chain links TRBV6-5 with TRBJ1-4; D is unclear. Germline CDR1 is MNHEY and CDR2 is SVGAGI. V gave up 4 bases and J gave up 10 bases, with 13 bases separating them. The CDR3 has 13 amino acids. CDR3 loop: CASSFLRDRKLFF. The CDR3 DNA reads TGTGCCAGCAGTTTCCTTAGGGATCGAAAACTGTTTTTT.

The J gene is TRBJ2-3, the V gene TRBV13; D remains unclear. V was cut by 5 bases and J by 2 bases, with 17 bases left in between. The CDR3 is made up of 16 amino acids. Germline V lookup: CDR1 PRHDT, CDR2 FYEKMQ (reference sequence). The CDR3 region has the DNA TGTGCCAGCAGCCCCCGGGTCCCGGGCCCCACAGATACGCAGTATTTT. This sequence encodes CASSPRVPGPTDTQYF.

The chain uses TRBV30 and TRBJ1-2; a possible D gene is TRBD1 (6 bases). Germline V CDR1 and CDR2: GTSNPN, SVGIG (reference sequence). V lost 0 bases and J 5 bases, leaving 7 bases between the germline ends. The CDR3 is 12 residues long. DNA of the CDR3: TGTGCCTGGAGTGTAGGGGGGTATGGCTACACCTTC. It specifies CAWSVGGYGYTF. Looking up the rest from reference TRBV30 and TRBJ1-2 gives the full variable domain: SQTIHQWPATLVQPVGSPLSLECTVEGTSNPNLYWYRQAAGRGLQLLFYSVGIGQISSEVPQNLSASRPQDRQFILSSKKLLLSDSGFYLCAWSVGGYGYTFGSGTRLTVV.